The rows below give T cell receptor beta chains drawn from one sample of a study of T and B cells in COVID-19 patients. TCRdb reanalysed the multiplex PCR reads using MiXCR and keeps one entry per CDR3 protein. The data contain some 14,000 distinct CDR3 sequences, roughly 25% of them singletons. The sequenced material came from blood. Every receptor here comes from a human donor who had recovered from COVID-19. Both conserved end residues are part of each CDR3. A D gene is named only where the DNA matches it firmly. Clone size is not always given. Where it is, it says once, few, many or a class for expanded clones.

cdr3_nt,cdr3_aa,j_call,d_call,v_call,clone_size
TGCAGCGTCGAAACGTGGACTAGCGGGGGGGCCTCCTACGAGCAGTACTTC,CSVETWTSGGASYEQYF,TRBJ2-7,TRBD2,TRBV29-1,NA
TGTGCCAGCACTATAGGAAAGGGGGCTGACGGAGGCTACACCTTC,CASTIGKGADGGYTF,TRBJ1-2,TRBD1,TRBV12-3/TRBV12-4,few
TGTGCCAGCAGTTTATCTTCCGGGACCGGGGAGCTGTTTTTT,CASSLSSGTGELFF,TRBJ2-2,NA,TRBV27,many
TGTGCCAGCAGTTACGACCGGATAACTGAAGCTTTCTTT,CASSYDRITEAFF,TRBJ1-1,NA,TRBV6-5,NA
TGCAGCGTTGAAGGGCGGGTTGGCTACACCTTC,CSVEGRVGYTF,TRBJ1-2,NA,TRBV29-1,medium-sized
TGTGCCAGCAGTGATTTGAGCCAATTGGAAGATACGCAGTATTTT,CASSDLSQLEDTQYF,TRBJ2-3,NA,TRBV6-1,medium-sized
TGCGCCAGCAGTGATGGGGGGACAGGACCTGAAGCTTTCTTT,CASSDGGTGPEAFF,TRBJ1-1,TRBD1,TRBV10-2,NA
TGTGCCAGCAGCGAACCTTTAACGCGGCCCCCTGGTATCTTTAGCTCCTACAATGAGCAGTTCTTC,CASSEPLTRPPGIFSSYNEQFF,TRBJ2-1,NA,TRBV7-2,NA
TGCGCCAGCAGAGGGACAGGGAGCTCCTACGAGCAGTACTTC,CASRGTGSSYEQYF,TRBJ2-7,TRBD1,TRBV5-1,NA
TGTGCCAGTAGTATGGGTCAGGGGACACAAGAGACCCAGTACTTC,CASSMGQGTQETQYF,TRBJ2-5,NA,TRBV19,NA
TGTGCCAGCAGTGACTCTCTAGCGGGAGACTACAATGAGCAGTTCTTC,CASSDSLAGDYNEQFF,TRBJ2-1,TRBD2,TRBV6-4,medium-sized
TGTGCCAGCAGTTACTCGATCGGGGGAGGTCAGCCCCAGCATTTT,CASSYSIGGGQPQHF,TRBJ1-5,NA,TRBV6-5,many
TGCGCCAGCAGCTTGGTTTCGACAGGGGGCTTGGAAAAACTGTTTTTT,CASSLVSTGGLEKLFF,TRBJ1-4,TRBD1,TRBV5-1,NA
TGCGCCAGCAGCTTGGCCTCTGGGGCCAACGTCCTGACTTTC,CASSLASGANVLTF,TRBJ2-6,NA,TRBV5-1,many
TGTGCCTCCTCCTCGGGGGATACGCAGTATTTT,CASSSGDTQYF,TRBJ2-3,NA,TRBV12-3/TRBV12-4,many
TGTGCCAGCTCTCTCGGACAGGGAGGTAATGAGCAGTTCTTC,CASSLGQGGNEQFF,TRBJ2-1,TRBD1,TRBV18,few
TGTGCCAGCAGTGAAGGGATACCGAACACTGAAGCTTTCTTT,CASSEGIPNTEAFF,TRBJ1-1,NA,TRBV6-1,NA
TGTGCCAGCAGACCCGGGACATTAGCGCACGGCGGAAAACTGTTTTTT,CASRPGTLAHGGKLFF,TRBJ1-4,NA,TRBV27,medium-sized
TGTGCCAGCAGCTTTCAGGGGGCCGGCACCGGGGAGCTGTTTTTT,CASSFQGAGTGELFF,TRBJ2-2,TRBD1,TRBV5-4,many